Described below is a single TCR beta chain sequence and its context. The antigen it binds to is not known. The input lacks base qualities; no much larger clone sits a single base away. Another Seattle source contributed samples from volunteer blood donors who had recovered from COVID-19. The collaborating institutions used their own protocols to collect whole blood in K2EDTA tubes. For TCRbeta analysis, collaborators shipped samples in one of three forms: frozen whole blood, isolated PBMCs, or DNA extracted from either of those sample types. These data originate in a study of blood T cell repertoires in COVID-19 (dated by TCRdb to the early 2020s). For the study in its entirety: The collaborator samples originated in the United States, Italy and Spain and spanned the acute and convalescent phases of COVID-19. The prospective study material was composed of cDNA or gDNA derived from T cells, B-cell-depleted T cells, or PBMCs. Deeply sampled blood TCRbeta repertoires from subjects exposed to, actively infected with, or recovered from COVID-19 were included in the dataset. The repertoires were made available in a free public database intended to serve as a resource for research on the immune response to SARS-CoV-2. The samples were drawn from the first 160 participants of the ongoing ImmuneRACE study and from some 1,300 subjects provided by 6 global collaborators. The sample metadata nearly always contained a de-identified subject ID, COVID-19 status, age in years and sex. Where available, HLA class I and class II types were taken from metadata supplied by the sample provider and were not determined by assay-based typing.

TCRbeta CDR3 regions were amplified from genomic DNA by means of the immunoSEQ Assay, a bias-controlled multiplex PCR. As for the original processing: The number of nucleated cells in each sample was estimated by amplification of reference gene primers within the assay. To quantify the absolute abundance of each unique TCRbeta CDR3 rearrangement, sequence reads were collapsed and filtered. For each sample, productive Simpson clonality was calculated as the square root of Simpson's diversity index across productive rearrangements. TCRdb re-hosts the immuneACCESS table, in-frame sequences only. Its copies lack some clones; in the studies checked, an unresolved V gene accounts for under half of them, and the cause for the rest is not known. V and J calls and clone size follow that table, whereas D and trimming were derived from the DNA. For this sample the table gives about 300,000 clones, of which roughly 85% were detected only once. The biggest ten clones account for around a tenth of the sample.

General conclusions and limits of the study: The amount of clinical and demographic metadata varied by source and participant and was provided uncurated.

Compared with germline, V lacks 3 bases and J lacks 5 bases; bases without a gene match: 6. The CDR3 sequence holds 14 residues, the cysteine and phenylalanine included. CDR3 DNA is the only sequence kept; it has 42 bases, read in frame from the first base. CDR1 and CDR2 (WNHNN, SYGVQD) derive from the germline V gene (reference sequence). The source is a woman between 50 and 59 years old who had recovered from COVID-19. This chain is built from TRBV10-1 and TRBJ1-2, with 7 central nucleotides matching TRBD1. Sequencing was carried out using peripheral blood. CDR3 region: CASSERQGGYGYTF. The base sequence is TGCGCCAGCAGTGAAAGACAGGGCGGGTATGGCTACACCTTC.